The present T cell receptor beta chain was sequenced within a study of naive and memory T cell subsets. Two oligonucleotides, mixed equimolar, formed the beta constant-region primer covering TRBC1 and TRBC2. Ligated cDNA was amplified by four rounds of PCR with nested alpha and beta constant-region primers and SP2. The cDNA 3' end received a ligated single-stranded oligonucleotide carrying the SP2 primer and a 12-nucleotide UMI. One entry per CDR3 protein, called by TCRdb with MiXCR from the UMI-ligation and nested PCR reads. The sample has about 90,000 distinct CDR3 sequences, about 10% seen once; the top ten hold over 0.11%. Study-wide results and limits: Naive and memory repertoire findings lacked a ground truth for validation. A few larger clonotypes appeared in naive repertoires, especially CD8, possibly memory cells re-expressing CD45RA.

Per the germline V gene, CDR1 is SQVTM and CDR2 is ANQGSEA. Trimming removed 5 bases from V and 7 bases from J; junction bases left unmatched: 11. The CDR3 contains 15 residues. Ten or more counts support this clonotype. Its matching antigen is unknown. CMV status came from CD4+ T cell IFNgamma after overnight CMV lysate stimulation of fresh PBMCs. Cells stained for CD3, CD4, CD8, CD45RA and CD27 were sorted into four subsets. Sample: naive CD4+ T cells from blood. The V call is TRBV29-1, the J call TRBJ2-1, with TRBD2 identical over 10 bases. This clonotype was sampled from a human donor in good health. DNA of the CDR3: TGCAGCGTTAGCTCTCTAGCGGGAGTTTCTAATGAGCAGTTCTTC. Protein product: CSVSSLAGVSNEQFF.